This T cell receptor (beta chain) was found in a study of beta chain features in type 1 diabetes. The overall study: Age, gender and cell yields were similar between patients and healthy donors. Findings and limits, study-wide: Type 1 diabetes patients had moderately but significantly shorter TCRB CDR3s in all four CD4+ subsets. Healthy donors had naive, central memory and Treg TCRB repertoires that appeared less similar than those seen among patients.

Expressed TCRB transcripts were sequenced after all isolated RNA was converted to cDNA. Clones were read by immunoSEQ multiplex PCR, and TCRdb kept only the in-frame ones, dropping some. The repertoire includes about 710,000 clones, roughly an eighth of them detected once, and 0.03% to 0.045% sits in the top ten. The authors sorted CD4+ naive, central memory, regulatory and stem cell-like memory cells via CD45RO/CCR7/CD25/CD127/CD95/CD27. CDR1 is ENHRY and CDR2 is SYGVKD in the germline V gene. CDR3 size: 14 residues. V was pared by 5 bases and J by 8 bases, with 4 bases of the junction left unmatched. This clone was seen more than once but under ten times. Antigen unknown.

The sequenced sample consisted of naive CD4+ T cells from blood. The chain joins TRBV10-3 to TRBJ2-1; TRBD2 matches at 12 bases. This sequence originates from a man in his late teens or twenties with type 1 diabetes. CDR3 region: CAISTSGGSHEQFF. The CDR3 bases are TGTGCCATCAGTACTAGCGGGGGGTCCCATGAGCAGTTCTTC.